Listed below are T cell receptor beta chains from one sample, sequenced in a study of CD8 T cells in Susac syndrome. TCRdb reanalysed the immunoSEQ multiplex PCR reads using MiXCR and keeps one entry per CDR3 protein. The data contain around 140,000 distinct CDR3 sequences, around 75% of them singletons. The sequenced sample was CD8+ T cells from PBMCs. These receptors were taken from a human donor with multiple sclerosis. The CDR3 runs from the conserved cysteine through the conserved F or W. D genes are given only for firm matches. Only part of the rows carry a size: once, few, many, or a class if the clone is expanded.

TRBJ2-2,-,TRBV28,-,CASSYGTVTGELFF,TGTGCCAGCAGTTATGGGACTGTGACCGGGGAGCTGTTTTTT
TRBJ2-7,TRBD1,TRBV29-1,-,CSVEVGTGTYEQYF,TGCAGCGTTGAAGTGGGGACAGGAACCTACGAGCAGTACTTC
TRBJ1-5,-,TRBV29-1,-,CSVSDGLLGNQPQHF,TGCAGCGTTTCGGACGGCCTATTAGGCAATCAGCCCCAGCATTTT
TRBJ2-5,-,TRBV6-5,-,CASSYKNGETQYF,TGTGCCAGCAGTTACAAGAATGGGGAGACCCAGTACTTC
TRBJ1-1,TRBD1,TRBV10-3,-,CAISEPGQGTEAFF,TGTGCCATCAGTGAGCCGGGACAGGGCACTGAAGCTTTCTTT
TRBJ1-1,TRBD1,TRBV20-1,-,CSARGGTGAVTTEAFF,TGCAGTGCTAGGGGGGGGACAGGGGCTGTTACCACTGAAGCTTTCTTT
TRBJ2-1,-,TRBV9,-,CASSVMSQGNEQFF,TGTGCCAGCAGCGTAATGTCCCAGGGCAATGAGCAGTTCTTC
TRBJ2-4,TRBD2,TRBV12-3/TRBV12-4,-,CASRPGGPAKNIQYF,TGTGCCAGCAGGCCGGGGGGGCCAGCCAAAAACATTCAGTACTTC
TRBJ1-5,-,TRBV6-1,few,CASSPSPPQPQHF,TGTGCCAGCAGCCCCTCCCCCCCTCAGCCCCAGCATTTT
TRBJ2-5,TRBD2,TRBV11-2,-,CASSSTSGRWEETQYF,TGTGCCAGCAGCTCCACTAGCGGGAGGTGGGAAGAGACCCAGTACTTC
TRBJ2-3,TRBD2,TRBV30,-,CAWSPGTSGGTDTQYF,TGTGCCTGGAGTCCCGGGACTAGCGGAGGCACAGATACGCAGTATTTT
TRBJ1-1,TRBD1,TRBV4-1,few,CASSHLQGRVTEAFF,TGCGCCAGCAGCCACTTACAGGGGCGGGTCACTGAAGCTTTCTTT
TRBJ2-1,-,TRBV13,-,CASSPVGVGQFF,TGTGCCAGCAGCCCCGTGGGTGTCGGGCAGTTCTTC